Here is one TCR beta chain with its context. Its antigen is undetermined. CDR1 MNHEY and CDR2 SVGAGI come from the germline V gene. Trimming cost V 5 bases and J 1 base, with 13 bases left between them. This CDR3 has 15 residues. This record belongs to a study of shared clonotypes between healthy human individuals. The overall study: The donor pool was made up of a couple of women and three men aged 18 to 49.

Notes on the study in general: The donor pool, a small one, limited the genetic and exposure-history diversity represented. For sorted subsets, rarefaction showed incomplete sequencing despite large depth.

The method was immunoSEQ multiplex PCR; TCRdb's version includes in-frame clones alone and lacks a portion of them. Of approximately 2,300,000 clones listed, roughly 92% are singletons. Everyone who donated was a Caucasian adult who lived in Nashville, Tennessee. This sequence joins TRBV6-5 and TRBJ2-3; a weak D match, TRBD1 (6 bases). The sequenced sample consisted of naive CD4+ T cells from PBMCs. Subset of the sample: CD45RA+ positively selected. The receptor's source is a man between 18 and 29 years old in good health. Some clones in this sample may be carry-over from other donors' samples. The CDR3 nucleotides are TGTGCCAGCAGTCTCGGACAGATGCGCACAGATACGCAGTATTTT. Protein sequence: CASSLGQMRTDTQYF.